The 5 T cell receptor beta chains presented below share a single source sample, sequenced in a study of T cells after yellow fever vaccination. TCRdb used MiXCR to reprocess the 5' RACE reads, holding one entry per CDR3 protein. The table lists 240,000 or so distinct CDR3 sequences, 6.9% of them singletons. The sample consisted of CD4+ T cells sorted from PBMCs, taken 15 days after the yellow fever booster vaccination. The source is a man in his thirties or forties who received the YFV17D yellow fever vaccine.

The CDR3 reads CASSMEREAYYEQYF. DNA of the CDR3: TGTGCCAGCAGTATGGAGCGGGAGGCTTATTACGAGCAGTACTTC. The chain recombines TRBV12-3 or TRBV12-4 with TRBJ2-7; 9 positions agree with TRBD2. Trimming removed 5 bases from V and 4 bases from J; junction bases left unmatched: 9. CDR3 length: 15 residues.

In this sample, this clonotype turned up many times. In nucleotides, the CDR3 is TGTGCCATCGGCGACACTTACGAGCAGTACTTC. This codes for CAIGDTYEQYF. The rearrangement uses TRBV10-3 and TRBJ2-7; no clear D gene. The V end was cut by 8 bases, the J end by 4 bases, with 9 bases between. In germline, CDR1 is ENHRY, CDR2 SYGVKD. This CDR3 is 11 amino acids long.

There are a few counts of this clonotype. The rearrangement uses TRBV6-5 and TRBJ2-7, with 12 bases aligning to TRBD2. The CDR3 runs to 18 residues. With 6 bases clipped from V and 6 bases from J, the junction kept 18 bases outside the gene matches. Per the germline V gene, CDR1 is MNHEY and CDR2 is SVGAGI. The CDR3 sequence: CASSYRASGRAVPFEQYF. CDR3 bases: TGTGCCAGCAGCTACCGGGCTAGCGGGAGGGCGGTCCCCTTCGAGCAGTACTTC.

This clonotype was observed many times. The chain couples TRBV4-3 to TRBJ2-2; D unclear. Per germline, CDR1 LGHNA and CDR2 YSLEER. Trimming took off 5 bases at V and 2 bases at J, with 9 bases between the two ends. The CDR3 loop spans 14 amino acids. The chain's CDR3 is CASSKQSNTGELFF. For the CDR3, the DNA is TGCGCCAGCAGCAAACAGAGCAACACCGGGGAGCTGTTTTTT.

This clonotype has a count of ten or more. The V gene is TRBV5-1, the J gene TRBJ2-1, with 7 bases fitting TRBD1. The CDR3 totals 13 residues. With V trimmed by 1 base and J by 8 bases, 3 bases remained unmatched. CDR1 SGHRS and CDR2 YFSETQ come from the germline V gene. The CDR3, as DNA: TGCGCCAGCAGCTTGAGACAGGGCCATGAGCAGTTCTTC. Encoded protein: CASSLRQGHEQFF.